Below, one T cell receptor (beta chain) is given with its context. What it binds is unknown. These data belong to a study of T cell responses to AZD1222 COVID-19 vaccine. Study as a whole: Pooling covered second doses at about 4 or about 12 weeks.

This table comes from immunoSEQ multiplex PCR, and its TCRdb copy is limited to in-frame clones, with some not included. The table lists around 120,000 clones, more than 90% of them singletons. General study points: Of spike-specific TCRs, nearly half reportedly target regions left unmutated in variants. Samples come after the peak T cell response, not at day 14. Only six or seven AZD1222 recipients tested seropositive at baseline.

The sequencing here drew on peripheral blood, taken on day 0 of AZD1222 vaccination. The TCR was taken from an adult in good health.

The CDR3, as DNA: TGTGCCAGCAGCTTGTGGGGGACAGACGAAGAGACCCAGTACTTC. As protein: CASSLWGTDEETQYF. The chain links TRBV5-5 to TRBJ2-5, with 7 nucleotides matching TRBD1. Losses at the gene ends were 1 base for V and 3 bases for J; bases not matched to a gene: 6. CDR3 length: 15 residues. Germline V gene sequence: CDR1 SGHKS, CDR2 YYEKEE (reference sequence).